This T cell receptor beta chain was found in a study of blood T cells in healthy people across ages. General study results and limits: Naive CD4+ cells and diversity were both higher in long-lived donors than in aged donors. A roughly linear age-dependent decrease characterized TCR beta diversity per million T cells.

Through a sample-barcoded 5' primer and a J-beta primer mix, a second PCR was run for about 6 to 11 cycles. Every sample gave at least 2.5 million paired-end reads containing CDR3. TCRdb re-called the 5' RACE reads with MiXCR, one entry per CDR3 protein. Seen here are over 950,000 distinct CDR3 sequences, just over 50% observed once, and the top ten hold about 20%. The CDR3 contains 15 residues. The V and J ends lost 7 bases and 8 bases, in that order; junction bases with no gene match: 11. Germline V gene sequence: CDR1 SQVTM, CDR2 ANQGSEA. Notes on this clonotype: What it binds is unknown.

Input material: blood. The chain joins TRBV29-1 to TRBJ2-2; 12 bases match TRBD1. The source is a woman aged 55-69 years in good health. The CDR3 bases are TGCAGCGCCCGACCGGGACAGGGGGCGGTTGGGGAGCTGTTTTTT. Its protein product is CSARPGQGAVGELFF.